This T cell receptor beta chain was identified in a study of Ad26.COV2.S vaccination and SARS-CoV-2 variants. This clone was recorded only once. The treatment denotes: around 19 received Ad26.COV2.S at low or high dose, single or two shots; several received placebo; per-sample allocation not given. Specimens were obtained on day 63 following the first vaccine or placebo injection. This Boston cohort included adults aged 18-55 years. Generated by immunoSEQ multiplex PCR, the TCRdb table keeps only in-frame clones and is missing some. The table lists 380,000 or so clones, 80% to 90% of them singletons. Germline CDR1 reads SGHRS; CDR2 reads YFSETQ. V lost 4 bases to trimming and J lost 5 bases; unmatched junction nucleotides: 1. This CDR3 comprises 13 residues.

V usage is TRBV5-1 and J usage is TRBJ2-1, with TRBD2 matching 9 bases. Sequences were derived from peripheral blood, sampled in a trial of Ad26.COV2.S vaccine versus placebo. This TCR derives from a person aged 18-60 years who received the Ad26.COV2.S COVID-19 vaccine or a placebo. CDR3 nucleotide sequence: TGCGCCAGCAGCCGACTAGCGGACAATGAGCAGTTCTTC. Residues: CASSRLADNEQFF.